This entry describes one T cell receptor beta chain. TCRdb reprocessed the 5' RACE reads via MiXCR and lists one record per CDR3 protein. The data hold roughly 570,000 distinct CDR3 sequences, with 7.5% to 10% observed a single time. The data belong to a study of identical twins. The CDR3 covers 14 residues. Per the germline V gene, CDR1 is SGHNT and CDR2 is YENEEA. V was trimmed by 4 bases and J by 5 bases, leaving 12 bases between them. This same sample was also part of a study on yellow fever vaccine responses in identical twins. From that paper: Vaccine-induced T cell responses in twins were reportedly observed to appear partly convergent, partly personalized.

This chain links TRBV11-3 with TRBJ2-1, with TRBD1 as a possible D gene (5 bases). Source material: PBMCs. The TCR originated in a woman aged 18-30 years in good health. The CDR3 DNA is TGTGCCAGCAGCTGGGGCCAACTAAACAATGAGCAGTTCTTC. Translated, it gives CASSWGQLNNEQFF.